This TCR beta chain is drawn from a study of blood T cell repertoires in COVID-19 (dated by TCRdb to 2018 to 2020). Some background on the complete study: Collaborator samples came from the United States, Italy and Spain and covered acute and convalescent phases of COVID-19. Subjects who had been exposed to COVID-19, were actively infected with it, or had recovered from it provided the deeply sampled blood TCRbeta repertoires that made up the dataset. The samples were drawn from two sources: the first 160 participants of the ongoing ImmuneRACE study, and 1,254 subjects contributed by 6 global collaborators. The repertoires were released in a freely available public database intended as a resource for research on the immune response to SARS-CoV-2. Where available, HLA class I and class II types were obtained from metadata supplied by the sample provider rather than from assay-based typing. Sample metadata almost always included a de-identified subject ID, COVID-19 status, age in years and sex. The prospective study material was composed of cDNA or gDNA derived from T cells, B-cell-depleted T cells, or PBMCs.

The full study reports these points: The quantity of clinical and demographic metadata differed by source and by participant and was supplied without curation.

TCRbeta CDR3 regions were amplified from genomic DNA using the immunoSEQ Assay, a bias-controlled multiplex PCR. Processing in the source paper ran as follows. Within the assay, amplification of reference gene primers was used to estimate how many nucleated cells each sample contained. To quantify the absolute abundance of each unique TCRbeta CDR3 rearrangement, sequence reads were collapsed and filtered. For each sample, productive Simpson clonality was calculated by taking the square root of Simpson's diversity index across productive rearrangements. Imported from immuneACCESS, the table was reduced by TCRdb to in-frame sequences with V and J called. These copies leave out some clones; in studies compared against another copy, an unresolved V gene accounts for under half, and the cause of the remainder is not known. Clone size and V and J calls were adopted from that table, with D and trimming inferred from the DNA. For this sample the table gives about 180,000 clones, of which about 79% were detected only once. The ten top clones hold roughly 15% of the sample.

Enrolling through a virtual design, the prospective study's participants ranged in age from roughly 18 to 90 years and lived across roughly 24 United States geographic areas. In the prospective study, participants were assigned to cohorts based on the clinical history participants reported in a screening survey and a study questionnaire. Recovered participants in ImmuneRACE Cohort 3 were defined as having two consecutive negative NP/OP PCR tests, clearance from a healthcare professional, or resolution of symptoms. Mobile phlebotomists in the prospective study collected whole blood, serum and a nasopharyngeal or oropharyngeal swab from every participant. Additional blood draws and questionnaires over an approximately 2-month period could optionally be provided by prospective study participants. Blood samples from the prospective study were shipped frozen or at room temperature prior to DNA extraction.

CDR3 length: 14 amino acids, cysteine to phenylalanine. CDR3 DNA is the only sequence kept; it has 42 bases, read in frame from the first base. Reading the germline V gene gives CDR1 SGHTA and CDR2 FQGTGA. On this clone itself: This receptor's antigen is unknown. One end of the junction varies from germline; a read error may be responsible.

The receptor comes from a man between 45 and 60 years old who had recovered from COVID-19. Sample: PBMCs or T cells enriched from blood (not recorded which). The chain couples TRBV7-3 to TRBJ2-4, and TRBD2 aligns with 8 junction nucleotides. Here is the DNA: TGTGCCAGCAGCTTAGGAGCGGGAGAAAACATTCAGCACTTC. It translates to CASSLGAGENIQHF.